This T cell receptor (beta chain) was captured by sequencing in a study of blood T cell repertoires in COVID-19 (dated by TCRdb to the early 2020s). Describing the broader study: Samples from collaborators originated in the United States, Italy and Spain and spanned both the acute and convalescent phases of COVID-19. The material from the prospective study consisted of cDNA or gDNA derived from T cells, B-cell-depleted T cells, or PBMCs. Deeply sampled blood TCRbeta repertoires from subjects exposed to, actively infected with, or recovered from COVID-19 were included in the dataset. The repertoires were released in a freely available public database intended as a resource for research on the immune response to SARS-CoV-2. The samples were drawn from two sources: the first 160 participants of the ongoing ImmuneRACE study, and 1,254 subjects contributed by 6 global collaborators. Sample metadata almost always included a de-identified subject ID, COVID-19 status, age in years and sex. Where available, HLA class I and class II types were taken from metadata supplied by the sample provider and were not determined by assay-based typing. Findings and caveats that apply to the study as a whole: Clinical and demographic metadata were provided uncurated, with the amount varying by source and participant.

TCRbeta CDR3 regions were amplified from genomic DNA by means of the immunoSEQ Assay, a bias-controlled multiplex PCR. The paper's processing steps were these. The number of nucleated cells in each sample was estimated by amplification of reference gene primers within the assay. To quantify the absolute abundance of each unique TCRbeta CDR3 rearrangement, sequence reads were collapsed and filtered. For each sample, productive Simpson clonality was calculated as the square root of Simpson's diversity index across productive rearrangements. What TCRdb holds here is the immuneACCESS table cut down to in-frame rearrangements. Part of the clones is not present; checked against another copy, under half of the missing clones reflect an unresolved V gene, and the others are unexplained. From that table come the V and J calls and clone size; the DNA was used to work out D and trimming. The sample contains approximately 140,000 clones, 88% of them found a single time. The ten largest clones capture 2.5% to 3% of the sample.

The CDR3, cysteine through phenylalanine, is 17 amino acids long. The read is trimmed to its CDR3 DNA, 51 bases read in frame from base 1. CDR1 and CDR2 are drawn from the germline V gene: SGHRS, YFSETQ. After removal of 0 bases from V and 0 bases from J, the junction retains 6 bases not matched to a gene. In Seattle, one collaborating source enrolled patients while the infection was active and tracked those patients longitudinally over the course of disease. Each collaborating institution followed its own protocols to collect whole blood in K2EDTA tubes. Collaborator samples were shipped for TCRbeta analysis as frozen whole blood, isolated PBMCs, or DNA extracted from either sample type. Points on this clone: Its antigen remains undetermined. The sample holds no much larger clone one base away, and base qualities are not on file.

Specimen: peripheral blood. The source is a human donor with COVID-19, enrolled during active disease. The donor label of this sample is uncertain. Here the chain combines TRBV5-1 and TRBJ1-1; 9 nucleotides in the junction match TRBD1. The nucleotide sequence reads as follows: TGCGCCAGCAGCTTGGGGACAGGGGAACAAATGAACACTGAAGCTTTCTTT. This yields the protein CASSLGTGEQMNTEAFF.